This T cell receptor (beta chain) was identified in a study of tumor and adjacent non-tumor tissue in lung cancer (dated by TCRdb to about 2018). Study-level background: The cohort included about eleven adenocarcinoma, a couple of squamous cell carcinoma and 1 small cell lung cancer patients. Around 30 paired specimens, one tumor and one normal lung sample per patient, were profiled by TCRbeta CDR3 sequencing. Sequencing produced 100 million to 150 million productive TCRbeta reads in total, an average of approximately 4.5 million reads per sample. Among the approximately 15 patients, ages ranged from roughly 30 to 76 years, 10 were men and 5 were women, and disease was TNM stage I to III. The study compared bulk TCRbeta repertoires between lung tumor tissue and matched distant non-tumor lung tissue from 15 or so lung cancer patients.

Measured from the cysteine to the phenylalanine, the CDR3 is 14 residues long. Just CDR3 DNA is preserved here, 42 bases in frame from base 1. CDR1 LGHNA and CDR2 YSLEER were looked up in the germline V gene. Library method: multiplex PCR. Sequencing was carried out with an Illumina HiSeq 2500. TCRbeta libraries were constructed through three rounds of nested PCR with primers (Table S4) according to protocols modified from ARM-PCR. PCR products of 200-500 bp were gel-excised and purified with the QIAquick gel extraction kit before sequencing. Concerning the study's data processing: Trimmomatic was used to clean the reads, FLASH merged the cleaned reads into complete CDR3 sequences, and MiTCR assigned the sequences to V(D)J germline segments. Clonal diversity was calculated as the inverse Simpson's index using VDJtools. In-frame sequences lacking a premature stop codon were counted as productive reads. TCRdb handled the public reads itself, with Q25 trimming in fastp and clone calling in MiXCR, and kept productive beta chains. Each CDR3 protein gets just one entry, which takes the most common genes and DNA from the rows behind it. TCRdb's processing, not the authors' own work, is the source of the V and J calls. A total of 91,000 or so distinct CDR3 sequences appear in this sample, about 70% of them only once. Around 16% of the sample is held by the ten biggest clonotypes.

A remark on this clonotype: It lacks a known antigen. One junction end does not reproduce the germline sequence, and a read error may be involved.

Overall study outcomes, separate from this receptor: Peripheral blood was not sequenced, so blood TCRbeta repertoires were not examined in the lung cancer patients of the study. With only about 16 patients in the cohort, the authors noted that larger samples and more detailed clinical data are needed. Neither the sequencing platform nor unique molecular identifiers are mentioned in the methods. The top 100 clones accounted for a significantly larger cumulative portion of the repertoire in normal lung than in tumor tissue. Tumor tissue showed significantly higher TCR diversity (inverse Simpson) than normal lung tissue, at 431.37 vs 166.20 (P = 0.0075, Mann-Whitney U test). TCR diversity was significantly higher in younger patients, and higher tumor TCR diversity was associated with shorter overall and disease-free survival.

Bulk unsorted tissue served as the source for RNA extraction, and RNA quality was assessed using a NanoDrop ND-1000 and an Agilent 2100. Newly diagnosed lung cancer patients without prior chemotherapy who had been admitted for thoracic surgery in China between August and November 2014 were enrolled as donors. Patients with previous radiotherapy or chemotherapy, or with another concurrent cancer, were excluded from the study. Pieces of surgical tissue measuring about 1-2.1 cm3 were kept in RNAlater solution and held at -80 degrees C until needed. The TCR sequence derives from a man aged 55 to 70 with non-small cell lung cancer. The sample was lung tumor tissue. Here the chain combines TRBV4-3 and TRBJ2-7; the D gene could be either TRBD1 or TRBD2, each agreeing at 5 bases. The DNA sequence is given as TGCGCCAGTAGCCAAGCTGGGACGACCGGCGAGCAGTACTTC. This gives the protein CASSQAGTTGEQYF.